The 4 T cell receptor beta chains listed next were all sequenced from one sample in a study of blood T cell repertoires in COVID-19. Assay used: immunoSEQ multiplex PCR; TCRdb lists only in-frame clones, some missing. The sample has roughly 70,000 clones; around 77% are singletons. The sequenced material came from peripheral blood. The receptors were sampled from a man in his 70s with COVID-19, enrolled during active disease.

The CDR3 bases are TGTGCCAGCAGCTTAGTTTCGGGGGGCGAGCAGTACTTC. Protein sequence: CASSLVSGGEQYF. This chain joins TRBV11-3 and TRBJ2-7, with 7 bases aligning to TRBD2. This CDR3 comprises 13 residues. Trimming cost V 1 base and J 6 bases; bases outside gene matches: 3. Looked up from germline, CDR1 is SGHNT and CDR2 is YENEEA.

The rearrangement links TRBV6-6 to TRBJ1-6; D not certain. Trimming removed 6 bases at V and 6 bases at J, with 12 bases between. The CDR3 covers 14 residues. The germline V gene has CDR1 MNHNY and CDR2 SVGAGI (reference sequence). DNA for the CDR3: TGTGCCAGCAGCTCTAACTGGTTTAATTCACCCCTCCACTTT. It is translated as CASSSNWFNSPLHF.

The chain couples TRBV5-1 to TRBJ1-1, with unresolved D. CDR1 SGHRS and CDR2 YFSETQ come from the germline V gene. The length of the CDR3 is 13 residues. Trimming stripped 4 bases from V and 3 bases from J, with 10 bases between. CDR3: CASSNKRDTEAFF. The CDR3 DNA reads TGCGCCAGCAGCAATAAAAGAGACACTGAAGCTTTCTTT.

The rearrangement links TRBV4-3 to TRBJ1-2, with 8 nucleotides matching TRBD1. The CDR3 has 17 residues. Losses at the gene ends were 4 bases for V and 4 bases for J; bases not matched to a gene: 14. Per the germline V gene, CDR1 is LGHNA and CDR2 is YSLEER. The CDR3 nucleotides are TGCGCCAGCAGCCGCGGACAGGGAACTACCTCGGGCTATGGCTACACCTTC. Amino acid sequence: CASSRGQGTTSGYGYTF.